This TCR beta chain emerged from a study of neurological immune-mediated disorders. The sorted libraries drew on some 930,000 T cells that were CD4+ or CD8+. Per germline, CDR1 MNHEY and CDR2 SVGAGI. CDR3 length: 15 amino acids. V gave up 0 bases and J gave up 5 bases, with 13 bases separating them. TCRdb itself ran the 5' RACE reads through MiXCR, one entry per CDR3 protein. The table includes 20,000 to 25,000 distinct CDR3 sequences, over 5% detected once. This clonotype showed up many times. V usage is TRBV6-5 and J usage is TRBJ1-1; possible D gene TRBD1, 6 bases. The sequenced material came from CD8+ T cells from blood. The clonotype comes from a man between 18 and 29 years old in good health. CDR3 sequence reads: CASSYSRGARTEAFF. The CDR3 DNA sequence: TGTGCCAGCAGTTACTCGAGGGGGGCACGGACTGAAGCTTTCTTT.